A single sample is the source of the 17 T cell receptor beta chains below, sequenced in a study of glioma-infiltrating T cells after dendritic cell vaccination. Measured with immunoSEQ multiplex PCR; TCRdb has only the in-frame clones, and not every one. The table records 90,000 to 95,000 clones, 75% to 90% of them present only once. Described time point: after dendritic cell vaccination, including at tumor progression/relapse. Source: blood, taken after dendritic cell vaccination. These receptors all stem from a human donor with glioblastoma.

The chain combines TRBV19 with TRBJ1-3, with D unclear. Germline CDR1 is LNHDA and CDR2 is SQIVND (reference sequence). The CDR3 is made up of 15 amino acids. V was clipped by 5 bases and J by 0 bases, with 11 bases between them. The CDR3 DNA reads as TGTGCCAGTAGTGTTACAGTGAGCTCTGGAAACACCATATATTTT. Its translation is CASSVTVSSGNTIYF.

The rearrangement uses TRBV27 and TRBJ2-7; tentatively, D is TRBD1 (6 bases). With 5 bases removed from V and 2 bases from J, the gap between germline ends came to 22 bases. Germline values: CDR1 MNHEY, CDR2 SMNVEV (reference sequence). This CDR3 has 17 amino acids. Here the CDR3 DNA reads TGTGCCAGCAGTCCCAAGCCGTTCGTGGCAGGGGCCTACGAGCAGTACGTC. Protein: CASSPKPFVAGAYEQYV.

Relative to its sample, this clone is medium-sized (0.01 to 0.1%). The genes are TRBV11-3 and TRBJ2-7; D gene uncertain. The CDR3 length is 13 residues. With 3 bases removed from V and 6 bases from J, the gap between germline ends came to 12 bases. The germline gives CDR1 SGHNT, CDR2 YENEEA. CDR3 region: CASSLAGVGEQYF. CDR3 coding DNA: TGTGCCAGCAGCTTGGCAGGCGTCGGCGAGCAGTACTTC.

The chain's CDR3 is CASSVPRLAGVDEQFF. The CDR3 nucleotides read TGTGCCAGCAGCGTACCCCGGCTAGCGGGAGTCGATGAGCAGTTCTTC. The V call is TRBV9, the J call TRBJ2-1, with 10 bases lining up with TRBD2. V shed 1 base, J shed 8 bases, and the junction held 9 bases outside the gene matches. The CDR3 contains 16 residues. The germline gives CDR1 SGDLS, CDR2 YYNGEE.

The chain joins TRBV5-1 to TRBJ1-1, with 9 bases fitting TRBD1. The CDR3 spans 16 residues. After removal of 4 bases from V and 1 base from J, the junction contained 8 bases not matched to a gene. Germline V gene lookup returns CDR1 SGHRS and CDR2 YFSETQ. CDR3 DNA sequence: TGCGCCAGCAGCCCCGGGACAGGGAACTGGAACACTGAAGCTTTCTTT. Encoded protein: CASSPGTGNWNTEAFF. Full variable domain (remainder filled in from reference TRBV5-1 and TRBJ1-1): KAGVTQTPRYLIKTRGQQVTLSCSPISGHRSVSWYQQTPGQGLQFLFEYFSETQRNKGNFPGRFSGRQFSNSRSEMNVSTLELGDSALYLCASSPGTGNWNTEAFFGQGTRLTVV.

The chain joins TRBV19 to TRBJ1-2; 9 nucleotides align to TRBD1. The V gene's germline CDR1 is LNHDA and CDR2 SQIVND (reference sequence). After removal of 10 bases from V and 4 bases from J, the junction contained 7 bases not matched to a gene. The CDR3 length is 13 residues. The CDR3 sequence is CATRQGGSYGYTF. As DNA, the CDR3 is TGTGCCACCAGACAGGGGGGCAGCTATGGCTACACCTTC.

V usage is TRBV6-1 and J usage is TRBJ1-5, with unresolved D. Germline V lookup: CDR1 MNHNS, CDR2 SASEGT. V lost 6 bases and J 0 bases, leaving 12 bases between the germline ends. The CDR3 totals 15 residues. The CDR3 protein is CASREGGVSNQPQHF. Written as DNA, the CDR3 is TGTGCCAGCAGAGAGGGAGGAGTTAGCAATCAGCCCCAGCATTTT.

The V gene is TRBV18, the J gene TRBJ2-3; 9 bases align to TRBD1. The germline CDR1 and CDR2 sequences are KGHSH and LQKENI. This CDR3 is built from 15 residues. V was clipped by 6 bases and J by 4 bases; unmatched bases: 8. As DNA, the CDR3 is TGTGCCAGCTCTATGACAGGGGGTTCAGCAGATACGCAGTATTTT. The encoded protein is CASSMTGGSADTQYF. Full variable domain (missing parts from reference TRBV18 and TRBJ2-3): NAGVMQNPRHLVRRRGQEARLRCSPMKGHSHVYWYRQLPEEGLKFMVYLQKENIIDESGMPKERFSAEFPKEGPSILRIQQVVRGDSAAYFCASSMTGGSADTQYFGPGTRLTVL.

The rearrangement links TRBV19 to TRBJ2-1, with D possibly being TRBD2 (6 bases). Germline V lookup: CDR1 LNHDA, CDR2 SQIVND (reference sequence). V was trimmed by 1 base and J by 3 bases, leaving 13 bases between them. The CDR3 is 16 residues long. CDR3 in amino acids: CASSIVLGGDYNEQFF. The CDR3 nucleotides are TGTGCCAGTAGTATAGTCTTGGGGGGAGACTACAATGAGCAGTTCTTC.

The chain uses TRBV6-1 and TRBJ2-6; 8 bases fit TRBD1. This CDR3 region has 14 residues. Germline V gene sequence: CDR1 MNHNS, CDR2 SASEGT. The junction had 4 bases not matched to a gene; V was cut back by 10 bases and J by 2 bases. CDR3 DNA sequence: TGTGCCACCCTGGACAGGGCTGGGGCCAACGTCCTGACTTTC. The encoded protein is CATLDRAGANVLTF.

Many counts were recorded for this clone. This chain connects TRBV27 to TRBJ2-7, with a tentative D call TRBD1 (6 bases). Germline V CDR1 and CDR2: MNHEY, SMNVEV (reference sequence). V shed 6 bases and J shed 4 bases, with 10 bases lying between them. The CDR3 loop spans 12 amino acids. In DNA form, the CDR3 reads TGTGCCAGCAGCCTTACAGGGTACGAGCAGTACTTC. It translates to CASSLTGYEQYF.

The V gene is TRBV29-1, the J gene TRBJ1-2; a weak D match, TRBD1 (6 bases). CDR1 and CDR2 (germline): SQVTM, ANQGSEA. The CDR3 runs to 13 residues. The V and J ends lost 7 bases and 8 bases respectively, with 20 bases between them. CDR3 DNA: TGCAGCGGCCGCCAGGGGAAGGGAGAGGGCTACACCTTC. Its protein is CSGRQGKGEGYTF.

The J gene is TRBJ1-1, the V gene TRBV6-4; D gene ambiguous. The CDR3 length is 14 residues. Per germline, CDR1 MRHNA and CDR2 SNTAGT. Trimming left V 4 bases short and J 1 base short, with 10 bases between. CDR3 nucleotides: TGTGCCAGCAGTGGCTCCCCAGGGAACACTGAAGCTTTCTTT. It encodes CASSGSPGNTEAFF.

J is TRBJ2-2 and V is TRBV7-9; a weak D match, TRBD1 (5 bases). Germline assignment: CDR1 SEHNR and CDR2 FQNEAQ (reference sequence). The CDR3 totals 14 residues. Trimming took 5 bases from V and 6 from J, leaving 13 bases between them. The CDR3 DNA follows: TGTGCCAGCAGCCCAGGAGCAGGGTCCGGGGAGCTGTTTTTT. Amino acids: CASSPGAGSGELFF.

The rearrangement links TRBV6-1 to TRBJ1-2; D remains unclear. The CDR3 runs 12 residues. Germline CDR1 and CDR2: MNHNS and SASEGT. The V and J ends lost 2 bases and 6 bases respectively, with 7 bases between them. CDR3 DNA sequence: TGTGCCAGCAGTGAATACACAGATGGCTACACCTTC. It codes for CASSEYTDGYTF.

The chain combines TRBV2 with TRBJ2-1, with a tentative D call TRBD1 (5 bases). V lost 7 bases and J 0 bases, leaving 19 bases between the germline ends. Germline V gene sequence: CDR1 SNHLY, CDR2 FYNNEI. This CDR3 is 17 amino acids long. The CDR3 region is CASIREQQVSSYNEQFF. Here the CDR3 DNA reads TGTGCCAGCATCAGGGAACAGCAAGTCAGCTCCTACAATGAGCAGTTCTTC.

The chain recombines TRBV30 with TRBJ1-6; 10 nucleotides agree with TRBD1. J was trimmed by 1 base and V by 0 bases; bases with no gene match: 6. CDR1 is GTSNPN, CDR2 SVGIG, per germline (reference sequence). The length of the CDR3 is 18 residues. DNA of the CDR3: TGTGCCTGGAGTGTCGTGACAGGGGGCGCGTCCTATAATTCACCCCTCCACTTT. Its protein is CAWSVVTGGASYNSPLHF.